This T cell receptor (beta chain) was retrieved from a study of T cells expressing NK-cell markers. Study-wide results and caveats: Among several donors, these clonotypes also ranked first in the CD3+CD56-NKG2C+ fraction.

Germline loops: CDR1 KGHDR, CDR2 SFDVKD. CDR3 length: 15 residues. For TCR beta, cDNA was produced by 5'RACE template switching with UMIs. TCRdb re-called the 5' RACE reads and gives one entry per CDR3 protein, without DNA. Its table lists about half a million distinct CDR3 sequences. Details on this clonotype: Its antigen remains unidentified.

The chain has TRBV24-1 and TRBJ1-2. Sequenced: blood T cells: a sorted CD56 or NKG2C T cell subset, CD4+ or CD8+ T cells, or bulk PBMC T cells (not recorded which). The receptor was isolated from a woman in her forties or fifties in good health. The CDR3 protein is CATSDFGTPEEGYTF.